This TCR beta chain was documented in a study of liver allograft versus peripheral blood T cells. Study-level background: Within transplanted livers, the T cell receptor repertoires were examined and compared against the repertoires present in the peripheral blood of liver transplant recipients.

This clonotype has a handful of counts. Its antigen is currently unknown. Germline V gene sequence: CDR1 DFQATT, CDR2 SNEGSKA (reference sequence). Losses at the gene ends were 8 bases for V and 4 bases for J; bases not matched to a gene: 27. The CDR3 contains 19 residues. TCRdb used MiXCR to reprocess the reads, holding one entry per CDR3 protein. The sample carries 1,800 or so distinct CDR3 sequences, 15% to 20% recorded once. The study's findings and limits: Reportedly, liver allograft T cell receptor repertoires differed from peripheral blood ones.

The clonotype comes from a human patient who had a liver transplant. Some T cells may be the graft donor's. The chain uses TRBV20-1 and TRBJ2-5; TRBD2 matches at 8 bases. This chain's CDR3 is CSLPVNRGSGVRGGETQYF. CDR3 sequence (DNA): TGCAGTTTACCTGTTAATCGAGGTAGCGGGGTCCGCGGGGGAGAGACCCAGTACTTC.